The 25 T cell receptor beta chains reported below all come from one sample, sequenced in a study of a mutant IDH1 vaccine in newly diagnosed glioma (TCRdb year 2021). The time point label corresponds to: baseline, week 1 (first vaccination visit). The sample's treatment or condition label, in plain terms: pre-vaccination baseline after standard-of-care therapy. Receptor amplification or capture employed the immunoSEQ multiplex PCR assay. The source is immuneACCESS, and TCRdb retained only in-frame sequences with V and J called. Part of the clones is not carried over; for the studies checked, unresolved V genes explain less than half of this, and the remainder is unexplained. This sample gives about 66,000 clones in total; 86% of them show up just once. In total, the top ten clones hold around 2.9% of the sample. The source material was PBMCs, sampled from a glioma patient treated with radiotherapy, temozolomide or both. Receptor source: a man aged 25-40 years with glioma.

V is TRBV18 and J is TRBJ1-2; 7 bases are shared with TRBD1. Germline assignment: CDR1 KGHSH and CDR2 LQKENI. With V trimmed by 4 bases and J by 7 bases, 21 bases remained unmatched. CDR3 length: 18 residues. The CDR3 spells CASSLHGGGGSTGIGYTF. The CDR3 region has the DNA TGTGCCAGCTCACTTCACGGTGGGGGCGGATCGACAGGGATTGGCTACACCTTC.

The genes are TRBV5-6 and TRBJ2-6, with 9 bases that match TRBD1. The CDR3 is 17 amino acids. V lost 4 bases, J lost 2 bases, and 7 bases stayed unmatched. Germline loops: CDR1 SGHDT, CDR2 YYEEEE. CDR3 residues: CASSPGTGIAGANVLTF. The CDR3 nucleotides read TGTGCCAGCAGCCCAGGGACAGGGATAGCTGGGGCCAACGTCCTGACTTTC. Looking up the rest from reference TRBV5-6 and TRBJ2-6 gives the full variable domain: DAGVTQSPTHLIKTRGQQVTLRCSPKSGHDTVSWYQQALGQGPQFIFQYYEEEERQRGNFPDRFSGHQFPNYSSELNVNALLLGDSALYLCASSPGTGIAGANVLTFGAGSRLTVL.

The gene calls are TRBV7-9 and TRBJ2-6; D gene uncertain. From germline, CDR1 is SEHNR and CDR2 FQNEAQ (reference sequence). The V and J ends lost 4 bases and 0 bases respectively, with 7 bases between them. CDR3 length: 15 amino acids. The chain's CDR3 is CASSSWGSGANVLTF. CDR3 sequence (DNA): TGTGCCAGCAGCTCTTGGGGCTCTGGGGCCAACGTCCTGACTTTC.

The table lists this clone with a count of one. The chain combines TRBV4-1 with TRBJ1-2, with 8 bases matching TRBD1. The J segment lost 2 bases and the V segment lost 4 bases, leaving 3 bases of the junction unmatched. This CDR3 has 14 residues. The germline CDR1 and CDR2 sequences are MGHRA and YSYEKL. CDR3 DNA: TGCGCCAGCAGCCCGGACAGGGTCAACTATGGCTACACCTTC. Translating gives CASSPDRVNYGYTF.

This clone has only a few counts. The V gene is TRBV19, the J gene TRBJ1-5, with a weak D call TRBD1 (6 bases). The CDR3 sequence is 15 residues long. V dropped 1 base and J dropped 4 bases, with 11 bases sitting between them. Germline CDR1 and CDR2: LNHDA and SQIVND (reference sequence). CDR3 sequence (DNA): TGTGCCAGTAGTATAGGTGGACAGTCGAATCAGCCCCAGCATTTT. It codes for CASSIGGQSNQPQHF.

CDR3 residues: CASSLSQLSTDTQYF. CDR3 nucleotides: TGTGCCAGCAGTTTGTCCCAGCTGAGCACAGATACGCAGTATTTT. The chain uses TRBV28 and TRBJ2-3; no firm D call. Deletions cut 3 bases from V and 0 bases from J, with 10 bases between. The CDR3 consists of 15 residues. Per the germline V gene, CDR1 is MDHEN and CDR2 is SYDVKM.

This clone was observed a few times. V and J are TRBV9 and TRBJ2-7; weak D call: TRBD1 (6 bases). V lost 0 bases to trimming and J lost 6 bases, with 10 bases between them. The CDR3 totals 13 residues. From germline, CDR1 is SGDLS and CDR2 YYNGEE. Here the CDR3 reads CASSVGRGSEQYF. The CDR3 DNA follows: TGTGCCAGCAGCGTAGGCAGGGGCTCCGAGCAGTACTTC.

The V call is TRBV5-1, the J call TRBJ2-1; unclear D gene. CDR1 is SGHRS, CDR2 YFSETQ, per germline. This CDR3 spans 14 amino acids. The V end lost 0 bases, the J end lost 2 bases, and 6 bases lay between the germline ends. The CDR3 protein is CASSLGQPYNEQFF. For the CDR3, the DNA is TGCGCCAGCAGCTTGGGACAACCCTACAATGAGCAGTTCTTC. Supplemented by reference TRBV5-1 and TRBJ2-1, the full variable domain reads KAGVTQTPRYLIKTRGQQVTLSCSPISGHRSVSWYQQTPGQGLQFLFEYFSETQRNKGNFPGRFSGRQFSNSRSEMNVSTLELGDSALYLCASSLGQPYNEQFFGPGTRLTVL.

This clone appeared once. J is TRBJ1-2 and V is TRBV14; weak D call: TRBD1 (5 bases). Germline-derived CDR1 and CDR2 are SGHDN and FVKESK. The CDR3 runs to 19 residues. The germline V and J ends were trimmed by 1 base and 5 bases, with 26 bases remaining between them. The CDR3 sequence is CASSQGIGRRQGRDYGYTF. The DNA for the CDR3 is TGTGCCAGCAGCCAAGGGATAGGGCGCCGCCAGGGACGGGATTATGGCTACACCTTC.

The chain combines TRBV11-2 with TRBJ1-1; TRBD1 matches at 9 bases. CDR3 length equals 14 residues. Trimming took 6 bases from V and 5 from J; bases not matched to a gene: 7. Looked up from germline, CDR1 is SGHAT and CDR2 is FQNNGV. The CDR3 sequence is CASRLGQGQTEAFF. For the CDR3, the DNA is TGTGCCAGCAGACTGGGACAGGGTCAGACTGAAGCTTTCTTT.

The J gene is TRBJ1-6, the V gene TRBV25-1, with D tentatively TRBD1 (5 bases). V lost 6 bases and J lost 3, with 15 bases in between. CDR3 length: 16 residues. The germline V gene has CDR1 MGHDK and CDR2 SYGVNS. CDR3 loop: CASRTGQGDYNSPLHF. The CDR3 bases are TGTGCCAGCAGGACGGGGCAGGGTGACTATAATTCACCCCTCCACTTT.

V is TRBV11-3 and J is TRBJ2-5; no definite D call. The CDR3 is made up of 15 amino acids. The V gene lost 1 base and the J gene lost 5 bases, with 14 bases spanning the gap. The germline CDR1 and CDR2 sequences are SGHNT and YENEEA. The DNA for the CDR3 is TGTGCCAGCAGCTTAGGTGTATCCCTTAAGGAGACCCAGTACTTC. Encoded protein: CASSLGVSLKETQYF.

The CDR3 loop reads CAWSVHGQNQPQHF. Here the CDR3 DNA reads TGTGCCTGGAGTGTTCATGGGCAGAATCAGCCCCAGCATTTT. J is TRBJ1-5 and V is TRBV30; D unresolved. V was cut by 0 bases and J by 4 bases, with 10 bases left in between. Looked up from germline, CDR1 is GTSNPN and CDR2 is SVGIG (reference sequence). CDR3 size: 14 residues.

The J gene is TRBJ1-2, the V gene TRBV28; 9 bases align to TRBD1. J lost 1 base, V lost 5 bases, and 2 bases had no gene match. Germline-derived CDR1 and CDR2 are MDHEN and SYDVKM. CDR3 size: 14 residues. The CDR3 DNA is TGTGCCAGCAGTCGGACAGGGGTTAACTATGGCTACACCTTC. Protein: CASSRTGVNYGYTF.

V gene TRBV7-8 combines with J gene TRBJ2-6, with D maybe TRBD1 (6 bases). The CDR3 has 18 amino acids. V was shortened by 2 bases and J by 0 bases, with 14 bases between the two germline ends. The germline gives CDR1 SGHVS, CDR2 FQNEAQ. This CDR3 is CASSLNTDSYSGANVLTF. As DNA, the CDR3 is TGTGCCAGCAGCTTAAATACGGACAGCTACTCTGGGGCCAACGTCCTGACTTTC. Filled out from reference TRBV7-8 and TRBJ2-6, the complete variable domain reads GAGVSQSPRYKVAKRGQDVALRCDPISGHVSLFWYQQALGQGPEFLTYFQNEAQLDKSGLPSDRFFAERPEGSVSTLKIQRTQQEDSAVYLCASSLNTDSYSGANVLTFGAGSRLTVL.

J is TRBJ1-2 and V is TRBV11-2, with D unresolved. Trimming shortened V by 2 bases and J by 0 bases, and 10 bases separated the two germline ends. This CDR3 comprises 15 residues. The germline V gene has CDR1 SGHAT and CDR2 FQNNGV. The CDR3 sequence is CASSLRQGTNYGYTF. CDR3 bases: TGTGCCAGCAGCTTAAGGCAAGGTACTAACTATGGCTACACCTTC.

The chain uses TRBV7-8 and TRBJ1-2, with D possibly matching TRBD1 (5 bases). This CDR3 region has 14 residues. V shed 1 base and J shed 4 bases, with 10 bases lying between them. Looked up from germline, CDR1 is SGHVS and CDR2 is FQNEAQ. The CDR3 loop reads CASSLDTGLYGYTF. CDR3 bases: TGTGCCAGCAGCTTAGATACGGGGCTCTATGGCTACACCTTC.

CDR3 amino acids: CASSLRQGASYEQYF. As DNA, the CDR3 is TGCGCCAGCAGCTTGAGACAGGGGGCGTCCTACGAGCAGTACTTC. This rearrangement joins TRBV5-1 to TRBJ2-7; 10 bases line up with TRBD1. V lost 1 base and J lost 1; bases outside the gene matches: 2. Germline V gene data show CDR1 as SGHRS and CDR2 as YFSETQ. CDR3 length: 15 residues.

The CDR3 nucleotides read TGTGCCAGCAGTTTAGGGCAGAATAATTCACCCCTCCACTTT. Translation: CASSLGQNNSPLHF. V gene TRBV28 combines with J gene TRBJ1-6; no firm D call. CDR1 is MDHEN and CDR2 is SYDVKM in the germline V gene. V lost 2 bases and J 5 bases, leaving 7 bases between the germline ends. This CDR3 is 14 amino acids long.

The gene calls are TRBV6-6 and TRBJ1-4; D call uncertain. CDR1 is MNHNY, CDR2 SVGAGI, per germline (reference sequence). The germline V and J ends were trimmed by 6 bases and 6 bases, with 17 bases remaining between them. The CDR3 runs to 15 residues. CDR3 nucleotides: TGTGCCAGCAGCCCCCGGGCCCGGGAGGATGAAAAACTGTTTTTT. Translation gives CASSPRAREDEKLFF.

The V gene is TRBV27, the J gene TRBJ2-7, with TRBD1 identical over 10 bases. CDR3 length: 16 amino acids. Trimming cost V 6 bases and J 2 bases; bases outside gene matches: 10. The germline V gene has CDR1 MNHEY and CDR2 SMNVEV (reference sequence). The CDR3 DNA reads as TGTGCCAGCAGGTTAGAAGCCGGGACAGGGGCCTACGAGCAGTACTTC. It yields the protein CASRLEAGTGAYEQYF.

The V call is TRBV10-1, the J call TRBJ2-1; D is unresolved. Trimming cost V 0 bases and J 7 bases, with 7 bases left between them. The CDR3 is 13 amino acids. Germline CDR1 reads WNHNN; CDR2 reads SYGVQD (reference sequence). As DNA, the CDR3 is TGCGCCAGCAGTGAGTCCCTTTGGAATGAGCAGTTCTTC. Translating gives CASSESLWNEQFF.

V is TRBV6-4 and J is TRBJ2-2; TRBD1 aligns across 9 bases. J gave up 3 bases and V 2 bases, and 1 base lay outside the gene matches. The CDR3 length is 15 residues. The V gene's germline CDR1 is MRHNA and CDR2 SNTAGT. The CDR3 coding sequence is TGTGCCAGCAGTGACGGGACAGGGCACACCGGGGAGCTGTTTTTT. Protein sequence: CASSDGTGHTGELFF.

In its sample, this clone was seen a few times. This sequence joins TRBV5-6 and TRBJ1-5; D gene uncertain. Germline V gives CDR1 SGHDT, CDR2 YYEEEE. Trimming took off 3 bases at V and 1 base at J, with 2 bases between the two ends. The CDR3 length is 12 residues. CDR3 loop: CASSWSNQPQHF. CDR3 nucleotides: TGTGCCAGCAGCTGGAGCAATCAGCCCCAGCATTTT.

This chain links TRBV11-2 with TRBJ1-2; D might be TRBD1 (6 bases). The ends were cut back, 4 bases at V and 0 bases at J, with 15 bases in the middle. The CDR3 has 16 residues. CDR1 is SGHAT and CDR2 is FQNNGV in the germline V gene. CDR3 sequence reads: CASSYDRRATNYGYTF. CDR3 coding DNA: TGTGCCAGCAGCTACGACAGGCGAGCTACTAACTATGGCTACACCTTC.